Below are 29 T cell receptor beta chains sequenced from a single sample in a study of CD8+CD57+ T cells in acquired aplastic anemia. Patients chosen for sequencing had CD8+CD57+ cells that had expanded, as shown by flow cytometry. TCR beta VDJ and CDR3 were profiled, and genomic DNA was the template. TCRdb fed the reads into MiXCR, producing one record per CDR3 protein. The sample carries about 160,000 distinct CDR3 sequences, 40% to 60% recorded once. The sequenced sample consisted of sorted CD4+, CD8+, or CD8+CD57+ T cells (not recorded which) from PBMCs. These receptors all stem from a human donor with aplastic anemia.

This clonotype has ten or more counts. CDR3 in DNA: TGTGCCAGCAGCCCAGACAGTAACGAGCAGTACTTC. Residues: CASSPDSNEQYF. The gene calls are TRBV2 and TRBJ2-7, with D perhaps matching TRBD1 (5 bases). The V end was cut by 6 bases, the J end by 5 bases, with 11 bases between. There are 12 residues in the CDR3. CDR1 is SNHLY and CDR2 is FYNNEI in the germline V gene.

This clonotype was seen a single time. This sequence joins TRBV10-3 and TRBJ1-6; D is undetermined. From germline, CDR1 is ENHRY and CDR2 SYGVKD. The CDR3 length is 14 residues. Trimming shortened V by 3 bases and J by 1 base, and 4 bases separated the two germline ends. CDR3 sequence (DNA): TGTGCCATCAGTGATGTTTCCTATAATTCACCCCTCCACTTT. This gives the protein CAISDVSYNSPLHF.

This clonotype was seen at least ten times. V and J are TRBV18 and TRBJ2-7; 8 bases fit TRBD1. J was trimmed by 2 bases and V by 3 bases; bases with no gene match: 3. CDR1 is KGHSH and CDR2 is LQKENI in the germline V gene. The CDR3 is 14 residues long. This chain's CDR3 is CASSPGQGTYEQYF. The CDR3 nucleotides are TGTGCCAGCTCACCTGGACAGGGTACCTACGAGCAGTACTTC.

This clonotype was counted at least ten times. The chain is built from TRBV20-1 and TRBJ1-1, with D unresolved. Trimming cost V 2 bases and J 7 bases, with 17 bases left between them. Germline CDR1 is DFQATT and CDR2 is SNEGSKA (reference sequence). The CDR3 has 14 amino acids. The CDR3, as DNA: TGCAGTGCTAGATGGGAGCAAGAGATGGGTGAAGCTTTCTTT. It encodes CSARWEQEMGEAFF.

The rearrangement uses TRBV7-9 and TRBJ1-6; tentative D call: TRBD1 (6 bases). The germline V gene has CDR1 SEHNR and CDR2 FQNEAQ (reference sequence). Trimming removed 5 bases from V and 10 bases from J, with 12 bases in between. The CDR3 is 13 residues long. For the CDR3, the DNA is TGTGCCAGCAGCCGGGACATCAGCTCACCCCTCCACTTT. Protein sequence: CASSRDISSPLHF. Supplemented by reference TRBV7-9 and TRBJ1-6, the full variable domain reads DTGVSQNPRHKITKRGQNVTFRCDPISEHNRLYWYRQTLGQGPEFLTYFQNEAQLEKSRLLSDRFSAERPKGSFSTLEIQRTEQGDSAMYLCASSRDISSPLHFGNGTRLTVT.

In this sample, this clonotype turned up many times. The chain couples TRBV12-3 or TRBV12-4 to TRBJ2-1, with 11 bases aligning to TRBD2. There are 15 residues in the CDR3. V was clipped by 6 bases and J by 8 bases; unmatched bases: 9. The CDR3 here is CASRKGLAAGDEQFF. The DNA for the CDR3 is TGTGCCAGCAGAAAGGGACTAGCGGCAGGCGATGAGCAGTTCTTC.

The V and J genes are TRBV6-1 and TRBJ1-2, with D possibly TRBD1 on 6 matching bases. This CDR3 spans 16 amino acids. V lost 6 bases, J lost 1 base, and 18 bases lay in between. Germline CDR1 MNHNS, CDR2 SASEGT. This chain's CDR3 is CASSPLGQQLNYGYTF. The CDR3 nucleotides read TGTGCCAGCAGCCCCCTTGGACAGCAACTTAACTATGGCTACACCTTC.

There are a few counts of this clonotype. The V gene is TRBV10-3, the J gene TRBJ2-7; no firm D call. Trimming stripped 0 bases from V and 2 bases from J, with 5 bases between. The CDR3 sequence is 13 residues long. Per the germline V gene, CDR1 is ENHRY and CDR2 is SYGVKD. The CDR3 sequence is CAISESVAYEQYF. As DNA, the CDR3 is TGTGCCATCAGTGAGTCGGTAGCCTACGAGCAGTACTTC.

This clonotype has at least ten counts. The chain joins TRBV9 to TRBJ2-7; either TRBD1 or TRBD2 may supply D (6 bases each). V lost 0 bases and J 0 bases, leaving 13 bases between the germline ends. The CDR3 is 16 amino acids. Germline CDR1 is SGDLS and CDR2 is YYNGEE. CDR3 nucleotides: TGTGCCAGCAGCGTAGGATCAGGGGACTTCTCCTACGAGCAGTACTTC. Translated, it gives CASSVGSGDFSYEQYF.

There are a few counts of this clonotype. The CDR3 bases are TGTGCCAGCAGCTTGACTTCGGGTACTGAAGCTTTCTTT. It specifies CASSLTSGTEAFF. The chain uses TRBV27 and TRBJ1-1; D call uncertain. Per germline, CDR1 MNHEY and CDR2 SMNVEV (reference sequence). The CDR3 covers 13 residues. The ends were cut back, 6 bases at V and 5 bases at J, with 13 bases in the middle.

This clonotype was found a few times. The rearrangement joins TRBV7-9 to TRBJ2-5; D is unclear. There are 12 residues in the CDR3. Trimming pared 5 bases from V and 5 bases from J, leaving 9 bases between. Germline loops: CDR1 SEHNR, CDR2 FQNEAQ (reference sequence). CDR3 sequence (DNA): TGTGCCAGCAGCCTCCGAACGGAGACCCAGTACTTC. Its translation is CASSLRTETQYF.

This clonotype was recorded at least ten times. The CDR3 loop is CASSSSPDQPQHF. As DNA, the CDR3 is TGTGCCAGCAGCTCCTCCCCTGATCAGCCCCAGCATTTT. The V gene is TRBV7-9, the J gene TRBJ1-5; D uncertain. CDR1 and CDR2 (germline): SEHNR, FQNEAQ (reference sequence). V was cut by 4 bases and J by 5 bases, with 9 bases left in between. This CDR3 has 13 amino acids.

This chain links TRBV7-9 with TRBJ2-7, with D unresolved. V was trimmed by 3 bases and J by 4 bases, leaving 10 bases between them. Germline assignment: CDR1 SEHNR and CDR2 FQNEAQ (reference sequence). The CDR3 is 13 amino acids. The DNA for the CDR3 is TGTGCCAGCAGCTTGGCCGCGGAGTACGAGCAGTACTTC. Translation: CASSLAAEYEQYF.

The rearrangement uses TRBV10-3 and TRBJ2-5; tentatively, D is TRBD1 (6 bases). Trimming removed 10 bases from V and 2 bases from J, with 17 bases in between. Germline V gives CDR1 ENHRY, CDR2 SYGVKD. CDR3 size: 14 residues. The CDR3 reads CATRTWTEQETQYF. CDR3 nucleotide sequence: TGTGCCACCCGAACCTGGACAGAGCAAGAGACCCAGTACTTC.

In DNA, the CDR3 is TGCAGTGCTAGTGGCGACAGTCTCCGGGGCGAGCAGTACTTC. Amino acid sequence: CSASGDSLRGEQYF. The V gene is TRBV20-1, the J gene TRBJ2-7; D is possibly TRBD1 or TRBD2 (5 bases each). The germline V gene encodes CDR1 DFQATT and CDR2 SNEGSKA (reference sequence). The CDR3 sequence is 14 residues long. The V and J ends lost 3 bases and 6 bases respectively, with 18 bases between them.

This clonotype was recorded many times. The chain employs TRBV2 and TRBJ2-7, with 9 bases aligning to TRBD2. The CDR3 spans 16 residues. With V trimmed by 3 bases and J by 4 bases, 10 bases remained unmatched. Germline-derived CDR1 and CDR2 are SNHLY and FYNNEI. CDR3 loop: CASSERTSVRIYEQYF. CDR3 bases: TGTGCCAGCAGTGAGAGGACTAGCGTTCGAATATACGAGCAGTACTTC.

This clonotype showed up many times. The chain uses TRBV7-2 and TRBJ2-1; D possibly corresponds to TRBD1 (6 bases). The ends were cut back, 5 bases at V and 2 bases at J, with 13 bases in the middle. The CDR3 runs 15 residues. Per the germline V gene, CDR1 is SGHTA and CDR2 is FQGNSA. The CDR3 nucleotides read TGTGCCAGCAGCCCCATGACAGGCCCCTACAATGAGCAGTTCTTC. Its protein product is CASSPMTGPYNEQFF.

The rearrangement links TRBV20-1 to TRBJ1-2; tentative D call: TRBD1 (5 bases). V was trimmed by 6 bases and J by 0 bases, leaving 8 bases between them. CDR1 and CDR2 (germline): DFQATT, SNEGSKA (reference sequence). The CDR3 runs to 12 residues. The CDR3 nucleotides are TGCAGTGCACAGGTAGCTAACTATGGCTACACCTTC. As protein: CSAQVANYGYTF.

The V gene is TRBV27, the J gene TRBJ2-1, with 10 bases aligning to TRBD1. CDR1 MNHEY and CDR2 SMNVEV come from the germline V gene (reference sequence). The CDR3 is made up of 15 amino acids. V trimming: 2 bases; J trimming: 8 bases; junction bases outside the gene matches: 6. CDR3 region: CASSLIGTGEDEQFF. Written as DNA, the CDR3 is TGTGCCAGCAGTTTAATCGGGACAGGGGAGGATGAGCAGTTCTTC.

This clonotype came up many times. The V call is TRBV15, the J call TRBJ2-7, with D perhaps TRBD1 or TRBD2 (5 bases each). The CDR3 is 14 residues long. Germline V lookup: CDR1 LNHNV, CDR2 YYDKDF (reference sequence). Trimming left V 3 bases short and J 12 bases short, with 21 bases between. The CDR3 DNA is TGTGCCACCAGCAGTCGGGACGGCCCTACGAGACTGTACTTC. Encoded protein: CATSSRDGPTRLYF.

This clonotype has a count of ten or more. The CDR3 coding sequence is TGTGCCAGCAACCTTGGCTCAGTACGGTATGGCTACACCTTC. It specifies CASNLGSVRYGYTF. The chain is built from TRBV5-8 and TRBJ1-2; the D is unclear. The CDR3 is 14 amino acids. Germline-derived CDR1 and CDR2 are SGHTS and YDEGEE. V lost 6 bases and J 5 bases, leaving 17 bases between the germline ends.

This chain uses TRBV16 with TRBJ2-3, with TRBD2 identical over 11 bases. The CDR3 has 17 residues. The V and J ends lost 4 bases and 4 bases, in that order; junction bases with no gene match: 10. From germline, CDR1 is KGHSY and CDR2 FQNENV. Here the CDR3 reads CASSRSTLAGGSDTQYF. Here the CDR3 DNA reads TGTGCCAGCAGCCGATCGACGCTAGCGGGGGGATCAGATACGCAGTATTTT.

In its sample, this clonotype was seen many times. The V gene is TRBV5-4, the J gene TRBJ1-2; D unclear. This CDR3 region has 18 residues. Germline V CDR1 and CDR2: SGHNT, YYREEE (reference sequence). The V and J ends lost 2 bases and 0 bases respectively, with 20 bases between them. The CDR3 sequence is CASSFGRLLTGANYGYTF. CDR3 coding DNA: TGTGCCAGCAGCTTCGGCAGGCTGCTCACTGGAGCTAACTATGGCTACACCTTC.

The sample holds many counts of this clonotype. The chain is built from TRBV24-1 and TRBJ2-7; tentative D call: TRBD2 (5 bases). V was trimmed by 0 bases and J by 3 bases, leaving 11 bases between them. There are 15 residues in the CDR3. In germline, CDR1 is KGHDR, CDR2 SFDVKD. The CDR3 is CATSDLHGGRYEQYF. CDR3 coding DNA: TGTGCCACCAGTGATTTGCACGGAGGCCGCTACGAGCAGTACTTC.

The chain joins TRBV28 to TRBJ2-5, with TRBD1 matching 9 bases. V lost 5 bases to trimming and J lost 5 bases; unmatched junction nucleotides: 12. This CDR3 is built from 16 residues. In germline, CDR1 is MDHEN, CDR2 SYDVKM. The CDR3 bases are TGTGCCAGCAGTGGGGACAGGGACCACGAGATGGAGACCCAGTACTTC. Translated: CASSGDRDHEMETQYF.

V usage is TRBV3-1 and J usage is TRBJ2-7; D perhaps matches TRBD2 (5 bases). Germline V CDR1 and CDR2: LGHDT, YNNKEL (reference sequence). Deletions cut 2 bases from V and 4 bases from J, with 18 bases between. The CDR3 consists of 16 residues. DNA for the CDR3: TGTGCCAGCAGCCAATCGGCCCGGGGTCGGATTTACGAGCAGTACTTC. This translates into CASSQSARGRIYEQYF.

The chain links TRBV7-9 to TRBJ2-5; D call uncertain. The germline CDR1 and CDR2 sequences are SEHNR and FQNEAQ (reference sequence). Trimming shortened V by 3 bases and J by 9 bases, and 14 bases separated the two germline ends. This CDR3 comprises 13 residues. CDR3 protein: CASSFQIKGSQYF. The CDR3 region has the DNA TGTGCCAGCAGCTTTCAGATAAAAGGGTCCCAGTACTTC. Complete variable domain (other parts from reference TRBV7-9 and TRBJ2-5): DTGVSQNPRHKITKRGQNVTFRCDPISEHNRLYWYRQTLGQGPEFLTYFQNEAQLEKSRLLSDRFSAERPKGSFSTLEIQRTEQGDSAMYLCASSFQIKGSQYFGPGTRLLVL.

This clonotype was seen at least ten times. This sequence joins TRBV12-5 and TRBJ2-7; 13 bases are shared with TRBD2. Germline trimming cut 4 bases from V and 2 bases from J; bases unmatched to any gene: 2. There are 15 residues in the CDR3. Germline CDR1 and CDR2: LGHNT and FRNRAP. This chain's CDR3 is CASGSGLAGAYEQYF. In nucleotides, the CDR3 is TGTGCTAGTGGTTCCGGACTAGCGGGAGCCTACGAGCAGTACTTC.

Only one count was recorded for this clonotype. This chain connects TRBV20-1 to TRBJ2-6; 7 bases fit TRBD2. This CDR3 is 13 amino acids long. V lost 6 bases and J lost 5; bases outside the gene matches: 4. The germline gives CDR1 DFQATT, CDR2 SNEGSKA (reference sequence). CDR3 residues: CSASSGRANVLTF. The CDR3, as DNA: TGCAGTGCATCGAGCGGGAGGGCCAACGTCCTGACTTTC.